Listed here are 3 T cell receptor beta chains from one sample, sequenced in a study of OX40 agonist ivuxolimab in advanced cancers. The table came from immunoSEQ multiplex PCR; TCRdb's copy has only in-frame clones and leaves some out. The sample shows over 85,000 clones, more than 85% of them seen only once. The sample was CD4+ or CD8+ T cells sorted from blood, taken in a trial of the OX40 agonist ivuxolimab. The origin of the receptors is an adult with an advanced solid tumor such as melanoma, head and neck, liver or kidney cancer.

This clone was detected only a few times. The rearrangement uses TRBV28 and TRBJ2-2; TRBD1 matches at 11 bases. V gave up 4 bases and J gave up 13 bases; unmatched junction bases: 8. CDR1 is MDHEN and CDR2 is SYDVKM in the germline V gene. The CDR3 spans 14 residues. CDR3 coding DNA: TGTGCCAGCAGTTCGACTGGGACAGGGGGTATGCTGTTTTTT. Its protein is CASSSTGTGGMLFF. The whole variable domain, filled in from reference TRBV28 and TRBJ2-2, reads DVKVTQSSRYLVKRTGEKVFLECVQDMDHENMFWYRQDPGLGLRLIYFSYDVKMKEKGDIPEGYSVSREKKERFSLILESASTNQTSMYLCASSSTGTGGMLFFGEGSRLTVL.

The chain links TRBV7-8 to TRBJ1-5, with D tentatively TRBD1 (5 bases). Looked up from germline, CDR1 is SGHVS and CDR2 is FQNEAQ. Trimming removed 1 base from V and 7 bases from J, with 14 bases in between. The CDR3 sequence is 15 residues long. CDR3 residues: CASSLGLGGGQPQHF. The CDR3, as DNA: TGTGCCAGCAGCTTAGGGTTAGGTGGGGGGCAGCCCCAGCATTTT.

V is TRBV7-2 and J is TRBJ1-5; D gene ambiguous. The length of the CDR3 is 13 residues. V was shortened by 3 bases and J by 6 bases, with 9 bases between the two germline ends. Germline values: CDR1 SGHTA, CDR2 FQGNSA. The CDR3: CASSFSGFQPQHF. DNA for the CDR3: TGTGCCAGCAGCTTTTCGGGGTTTCAGCCCCAGCATTTT.